This T cell receptor (beta chain) is drawn from a study of blood T cell repertoires in COVID-19. Germline V gene data show CDR1 as MNHEY and CDR2 as SVGAGI. This CDR3 is 15 amino acids long. Deletions cut 7 bases from V and 2 bases from J, with 12 bases between. Method: immunoSEQ multiplex PCR; TCRdb's copy keeps in-frame clones and lacks some. Of about 110,000 clones in the sample, about 72% were seen once. The V gene is TRBV6-5, the J gene TRBJ2-6; D is perhaps TRBD1 (5 bases). Sample: peripheral blood. The receptor was isolated from an older woman with acute or convalescent COVID-19. The CDR3 bases are TGTGCCAGCACTCTAAAAGGGGCTGGGGCCAACGTCCTGACTTTC. As protein: CASTLKGAGANVLTF.